Many counts were recorded for the clone carrying this T cell receptor beta chain. Its antigen is currently unknown. The CDR3 covers 12 residues. V shed 5 bases and J shed 5 bases, with 8 bases lying between them. Looked up from germline, CDR1 is SGHTA and CDR2 is FQGNSA. This sample is part of a study of post-analysis software for immune sequencing data. Study-level findings and limits: Those samples that were prepared in the same batch co-clustered strongly by F measure. Elevated frequency relative to controls characterized roughly five TRBV segments in patients, TRBV5-6, TRBV5-1 and TRBV20-1 among them. Controls had significantly higher normalized Chao1 diversity than multiple sclerosis patients.

Unique molecular identifiers tagged the TCR beta cDNA libraries. TCRdb re-derived calls from the PCR reads in MiXCR, one entry per CDR3 protein. Of hundreds of thousands of distinct CDR3 sequences in the sample, roughly a third were seen once. The receptor was isolated from a girl aged 5 to 17 with multiple sclerosis. The chain carries TRBV7-2 and TRBJ2-3; D gene unclear. Input material: blood. CDR3: CASSRTIDTQYF. CDR3 in DNA: TGTGCCAGCAGCCGGACGATAGATACGCAGTATTTT.